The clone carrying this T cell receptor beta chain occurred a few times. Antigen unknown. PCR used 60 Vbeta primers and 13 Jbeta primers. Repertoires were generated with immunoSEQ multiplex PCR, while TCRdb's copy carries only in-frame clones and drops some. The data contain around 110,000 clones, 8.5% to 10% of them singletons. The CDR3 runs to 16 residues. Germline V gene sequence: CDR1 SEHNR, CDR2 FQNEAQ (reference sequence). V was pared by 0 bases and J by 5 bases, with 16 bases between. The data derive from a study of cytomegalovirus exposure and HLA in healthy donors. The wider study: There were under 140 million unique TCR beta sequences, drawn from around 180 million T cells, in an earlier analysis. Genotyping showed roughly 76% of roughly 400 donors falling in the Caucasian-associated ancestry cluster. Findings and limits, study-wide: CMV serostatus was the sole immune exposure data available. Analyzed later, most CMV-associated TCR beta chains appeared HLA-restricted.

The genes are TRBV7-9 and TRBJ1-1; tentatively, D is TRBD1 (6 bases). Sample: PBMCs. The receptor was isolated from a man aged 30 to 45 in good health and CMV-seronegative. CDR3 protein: CASSLARTKGTTEAFF. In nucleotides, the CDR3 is TGTGCCAGCAGCTTAGCGAGGACGAAGGGGACAACTGAAGCTTTCTTT.